The 25 T cell receptor beta chains below come from one sample, sequenced in a study of a mutant IDH1 vaccine in newly diagnosed glioma. Stated time point: week 11, during vaccination. It was 300 ug of mutant IDH1 20-mer peptide that made up each vaccine dose, given with topical imiquimod. The table came from immunoSEQ multiplex PCR; TCRdb's copy has only in-frame clones and leaves some out. The repertoire has around 62,000 clones, approximately 91% of them found once; the top ten carry 1.5% to 2.5%. These receptors' antigens are unknown. The specimen comprised PBMCs, sampled from a glioma patient whose treatment included an IDH1 peptide vaccine. All receptors come from a man aged 35-49 years with glioma.

This clone was counted once. V and J are TRBV11-2 and TRBJ1-3; maybe TRBD1 (5 bases). The CDR3 spans 13 residues. CDR1 SGHAT and CDR2 FQNNGV come from the germline V gene. Trimming removed 5 bases from V and 3 bases from J, with 8 bases in between. The CDR3 coding sequence is TGTGCCAGCAGCCCAGGGAATGGAAACACCATATATTTT. Amino acid sequence: CASSPGNGNTIYF.

The rearrangement uses TRBV6-5 and TRBJ2-1; 13 bases agree with TRBD2. With 5 bases clipped from V and 7 bases from J, the junction kept 5 bases outside the gene matches. Germline V gives CDR1 MNHEY, CDR2 SVGAGI. The CDR3 is 15 residues long. The DNA for the CDR3 is TGTGCCAGCAGTGGCGGGACTAGCGGGATAAATGAGCAGTTCTTC. It encodes CASSGGTSGINEQFF.

V and J are TRBV13 and TRBJ1-5, with D possibly being TRBD1 (5 bases). CDR1 PRHDT and CDR2 FYEKMQ come from the germline V gene (reference sequence). Between the trimmed V and J ends, which lost 8 bases and 2 bases, there was a span of 10 bases. This CDR3 has 13 amino acids. The CDR3 nucleotides are TGTGCCAGCGGAAGGGGCGGCAATCAGCCCCAGCATTTT. It specifies CASGRGGNQPQHF.

The chain couples TRBV11-2 to TRBJ1-2; no clear D gene. This CDR3 contains 14 residues. Looked up from germline, CDR1 is SGHAT and CDR2 is FQNNGV. Trimming cost V 5 bases and J 7 bases, with 17 bases left between them. CDR3 DNA: TGTGCCAGCAGCATCCCAACAGCGTGGCGTGGCTACACCTTC. Its translation: CASSIPTAWRGYTF.

This clone has a handful of counts. The rearrangement links TRBV29-1 to TRBJ2-3, with TRBD1 matching over 9 bases. CDR3 size: 17 residues. J was trimmed by 2 bases and V by 1 base; bases with no gene match: 10. Germline CDR1 is SQVTM and CDR2 is ANQGSEA. The CDR3 loop reads CSVEAGQGGLTTDTQYF. CDR3 coding DNA: TGCAGCGTTGAAGCGGGACAGGGAGGATTAACCACAGATACGCAGTATTTT.

The J gene is TRBJ2-3, the V gene TRBV15; 9 nucleotides line up with TRBD2. The ends lost 0 bases at V and 8 bases at J; junction bases unmatched: 6. CDR1 LNHNV and CDR2 YYDKDF come from the germline V gene (reference sequence). There are 15 residues in the CDR3. CDR3 sequence: CATSRDLAGVATQYF. CDR3 nucleotide sequence: TGTGCCACCAGCAGAGATTTAGCGGGAGTAGCTACGCAGTATTTT.

This clone was recorded once. The gene calls are TRBV5-6 and TRBJ1-1, with no clear D. The ends were cut back, 5 bases at V and 3 bases at J, with 11 bases in the middle. The CDR3 length is 13 residues. Germline-derived CDR1 and CDR2 are SGHDT and YYEEEE. As DNA, the CDR3 is TGTGCCAGCAGTCGTGAGCGGGACACTGAAGCTTTCTTT. Residues: CASSRERDTEAFF.

The chain is built from TRBV15 and TRBJ2-7; D ambiguous. Germline loops: CDR1 LNHNV, CDR2 YYDKDF (reference sequence). The CDR3 runs to 17 residues. V gave up 2 bases and J gave up 6 bases, with 23 bases separating them. The CDR3 coding sequence is TGTGCCACCAGCAGATCGCCCGCACGCATTATCACCCTCGAGCAGTACGTC. Translating gives CATSRSPARIITLEQYV.

V gene TRBV19 combines with J gene TRBJ1-5; weak D call: TRBD1 (5 bases). Between the trimmed V and J ends, which lost 5 bases and 5 bases, there was a span of 13 bases. This CDR3 has 14 residues. Germline values: CDR1 LNHDA, CDR2 SQIVND (reference sequence). The CDR3 reads CASSATPQDQPQHF. DNA of the CDR3: TGTGCCAGTAGTGCTACTCCACAGGATCAGCCCCAGCATTTT.

This sequence joins TRBV6-5 and TRBJ1-5, with 9 bases aligning to TRBD1. Germline trimming cut 6 bases from V and 4 bases from J; bases unmatched to any gene: 4. Germline V gene sequence: CDR1 MNHEY, CDR2 SVGAGI. CDR3 length: 14 amino acids. CDR3 in DNA: TGTGCCAGCAGCCAGGACAGGGGAAATCAGCCCCAGCATTTT. Translated: CASSQDRGNQPQHF.

This clone was recorded only once. This chain links TRBV7-9 with TRBJ2-1, with TRBD2 identical over 8 bases. After removal of 1 base from V and 3 bases from J, the junction contained 5 bases not matched to a gene. The CDR3 contains 16 residues. Germline V gene sequence: CDR1 SEHNR, CDR2 FQNEAQ (reference sequence). The DNA of the CDR3 is TGTGCCAGCAGCTTAGTTTCTGGGACTAGCTACAATGAGCAGTTCTTC. Protein sequence: CASSLVSGTSYNEQFF.

This clone has just a few counts. J is TRBJ1-2 and V is TRBV4-2; the D gene is possibly TRBD1 (6 bases). Trimming stripped 1 base from V and 4 bases from J, with 13 bases between. CDR1 is LGHNA, CDR2 YNFKEQ, per germline. CDR3 length: 15 amino acids. CDR3 bases: TGTGCCAGCAGCCAAGTAACCGGGACAACCTATGGCTACACCTTC. Amino acid sequence: CASSQVTGTTYGYTF.

In its sample, this clone ranks as large. CDR3 sequence reads: CASSLEGFQPQHF. The DNA for the CDR3 is TGTGCCAGCAGCTTAGAGGGTTTTCAGCCCCAGCATTTT. The chain recombines TRBV7-8 with TRBJ1-5; the D is unclear. The ends were cut back, 1 base at V and 6 bases at J, with 7 bases in the middle. The CDR3 covers 13 residues. Germline CDR1 SGHVS, CDR2 FQNEAQ.

About this clone: Other DNA sequences in the same sample also yield this CDR3. The chain uses TRBV28 and TRBJ2-7; the match to TRBD2 covers 8 bases. This CDR3 is 16 amino acids long. The V and J ends lost 5 bases and 7 bases, in that order; junction bases with no gene match: 16. Per germline, CDR1 MDHEN and CDR2 SYDVKM. This CDR3 is CASSRADGGGTGEQYF. The CDR3 DNA reads TGTGCCAGCAGTCGTGCCGACGGGGGGGGTACCGGGGAGCAGTACTTC.

The chain is built from TRBV6-5 and TRBJ1-2, with a weak D call TRBD1 (6 bases). Germline-derived CDR1 and CDR2 are MNHEY and SVGAGI. The ends were cut back, 4 bases at V and 5 bases at J, with 17 bases in the middle. This CDR3 is 15 amino acids long. CDR3 residues: CASSSPGQGSYGYTF. The DNA of the CDR3 is TGTGCCAGCAGTTCCCCGGGGCAGGGGAGTTATGGCTACACCTTC.

This chain joins TRBV27 and TRBJ1-4; TRBD1 aligns across 8 bases. CDR3 length: 15 residues. Germline CDR1 and CDR2: MNHEY and SMNVEV (reference sequence). V shed 3 bases, J shed 7 bases, and the junction held 7 bases outside the gene matches. CDR3 amino acids: CASSFRQGRSEKLFF. DNA for the CDR3: TGTGCCAGCAGTTTCCGACAGGGGCGAAGTGAAAAACTGTTTTTT.

This clone came up once. The chain has TRBV5-1 and TRBJ2-7, with D possibly being TRBD2 (5 bases). CDR1 and CDR2 from the germline V gene are SGHRS and YFSETQ. Trimming took off 3 bases at V and 0 bases at J, with 10 bases between the two ends. This CDR3 is 14 amino acids long. The CDR3 DNA is TGCGCCAGCAGCTATAGCGTCCCCTCCTACGAGCAGTACTTC. This codes for CASSYSVPSYEQYF.

The chain has TRBV27 and TRBJ2-3, with 12 bases fitting TRBD2. From germline, CDR1 is MNHEY and CDR2 SMNVEV (reference sequence). V lost 5 bases and J lost 3; bases outside the gene matches: 6. The CDR3 runs to 16 residues. CDR3 protein: CASSRGLAGITDTQYF. CDR3 nucleotides: TGTGCCAGCAGTCGCGGACTAGCGGGGATTACAGATACGCAGTATTTT.

This chain connects TRBV5-6 to TRBJ2-7; D remains unclear. Trimming cost V 0 bases and J 1 base, with 5 bases left between them. This CDR3 has 13 residues. Germline V gene lookup returns CDR1 SGHDT and CDR2 YYEEEE. In nucleotides, the CDR3 is TGTGCCAGCAGCTTGGTTGGATCCTACGAGCAGTACTTC. Protein: CASSLVGSYEQYF.

This clone came up once. The CDR3 region is CASSRDLRSGNTIYF. CDR3 in DNA: TGTGCCAGCAGCCGGGACCTGCGCTCTGGAAACACCATATATTTT. The V call is TRBV7-9, the J call TRBJ1-3; a possible D gene is TRBD1 (5 bases). The CDR3 covers 15 residues. Looked up from germline, CDR1 is SEHNR and CDR2 is FQNEAQ (reference sequence). The germline V and J ends were trimmed by 5 bases and 0 bases, with 11 bases remaining between them.

The chain has TRBV27 and TRBJ2-3, with D tentatively TRBD2 (5 bases). This CDR3 comprises 15 residues. Trimming removed 3 bases from V and 0 bases from J, with 10 bases in between. Germline-derived CDR1 and CDR2 are MNHEY and SMNVEV (reference sequence). DNA for the CDR3: TGTGCCAGCAGTTTCGGCGGGTGGAGCACAGATACGCAGTATTTT. Amino acids: CASSFGGWSTDTQYF.

The chain couples TRBV7-9 to TRBJ2-1; no reliable D call. Trimming stripped 2 bases from V and 9 bases from J, with 11 bases between. The germline gives CDR1 SEHNR, CDR2 FQNEAQ (reference sequence). The length of the CDR3 is 13 residues. The CDR3 DNA reads TGTGCCAGCAGCTTACTGGTCCCTGGTGAGCAGTTCTTC. Translated, it gives CASSLLVPGEQFF.

J is TRBJ1-1 and V is TRBV28; 8 bases fit TRBD1. The CDR3 length is 17 residues. CDR1 and CDR2 (germline): MDHEN, SYDVKM. After removal of 2 bases from V and 0 bases from J, the junction contained 8 bases not matched to a gene. CDR3 DNA: TGTGCCAGCAGTTTACGATGGCAGGGGGCTATGAACACTGAAGCTTTCTTT. Translation gives CASSLRWQGAMNTEAFF.

This rearrangement joins TRBV27 to TRBJ2-7, with TRBD1 matching over 7 bases. Looked up from germline, CDR1 is MNHEY and CDR2 is SMNVEV (reference sequence). The V segment lost 5 bases and the J segment 2 bases; nucleotides outside the gene matches: 9. This CDR3 is built from 15 residues. The CDR3 sequence is CASSPLLTGTYEQYV. CDR3 coding DNA: TGTGCCAGCAGTCCCCTTTTGACAGGGACCTACGAGCAGTACGTC.

V and J are TRBV2 and TRBJ1-2; 9 bases are shared with TRBD1. Germline V gives CDR1 SNHLY, CDR2 FYNNEI. The junction had 5 bases not matched to a gene; V was cut back by 6 bases and J by 6 bases. CDR3 length: 13 residues. The CDR3 DNA reads TGTGCCAGCAGGAAACAGGGGGCGGATGGCTACACCTTC. It translates to CASRKQGADGYTF.